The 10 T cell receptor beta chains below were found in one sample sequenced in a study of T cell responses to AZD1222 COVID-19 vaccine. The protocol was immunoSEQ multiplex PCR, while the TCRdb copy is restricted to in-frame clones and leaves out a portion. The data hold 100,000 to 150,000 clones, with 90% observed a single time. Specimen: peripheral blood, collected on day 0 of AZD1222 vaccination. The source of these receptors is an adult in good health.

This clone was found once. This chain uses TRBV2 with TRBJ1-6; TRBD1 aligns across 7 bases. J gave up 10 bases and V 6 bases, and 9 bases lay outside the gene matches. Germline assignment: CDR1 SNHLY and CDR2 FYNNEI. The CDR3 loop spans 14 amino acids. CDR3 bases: TGTGCCAGCAGCGACAGGGTTCTCCTATCACCCCTCCACTTT. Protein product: CASSDRVLLSPLHF. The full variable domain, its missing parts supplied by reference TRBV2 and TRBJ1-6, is EPEVTQTPSHQVTQMGQEVILRCVPISNHLYFYWYRQILGQKVEFLVSFYNNEISEKSEIFDDQFSVERPDGSNFTLKIRSTKLEDSAMYFCASSDRVLLSPLHFGNGTRLTVT.

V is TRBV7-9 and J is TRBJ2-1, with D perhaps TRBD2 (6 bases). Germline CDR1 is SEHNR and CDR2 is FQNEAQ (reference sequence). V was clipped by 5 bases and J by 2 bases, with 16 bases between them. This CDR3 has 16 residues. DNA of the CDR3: TGTGCCAGCAGCCATTTGGCGGGGCGCACCTACAATGAGCAGTTCTTC. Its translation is CASSHLAGRTYNEQFF.

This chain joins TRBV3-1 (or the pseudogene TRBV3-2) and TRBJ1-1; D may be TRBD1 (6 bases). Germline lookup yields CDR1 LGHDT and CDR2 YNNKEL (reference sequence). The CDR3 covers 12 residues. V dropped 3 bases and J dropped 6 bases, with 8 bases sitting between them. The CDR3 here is CASSHGGPEAFF. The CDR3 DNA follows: TGTGCCAGCAGCCATGGGGGCCCTGAAGCTTTCTTT.

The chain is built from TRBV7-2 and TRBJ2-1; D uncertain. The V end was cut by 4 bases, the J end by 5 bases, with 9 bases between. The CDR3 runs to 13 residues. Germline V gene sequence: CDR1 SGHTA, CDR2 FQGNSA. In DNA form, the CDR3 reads TGTGCCAGCAGCTCATACGTTGACAATGAGCAGTTCTTC. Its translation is CASSSYVDNEQFF.

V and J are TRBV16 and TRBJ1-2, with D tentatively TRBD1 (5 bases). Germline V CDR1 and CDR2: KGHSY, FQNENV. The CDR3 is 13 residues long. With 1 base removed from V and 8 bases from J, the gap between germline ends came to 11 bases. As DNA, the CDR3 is TGTGCCAGCAGCCAATGGGGCAGGGAAGGCTACACCTTC. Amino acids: CASSQWGREGYTF. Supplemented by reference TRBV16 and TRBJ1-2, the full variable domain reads GEEVAQTPKHLVRGEGQKAKLYCAPIKGHSYVFWYQQVLKNEFKFLISFQNENVFDETGMPKERFSAKCLPNSPCSLEIQATKLEDSAVYFCASSQWGREGYTFGSGTRLTVV.

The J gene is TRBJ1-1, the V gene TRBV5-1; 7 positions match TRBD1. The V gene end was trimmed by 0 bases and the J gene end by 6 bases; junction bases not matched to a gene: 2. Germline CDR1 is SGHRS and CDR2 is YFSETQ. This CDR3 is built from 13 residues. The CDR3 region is CASSLDQGAEAFF. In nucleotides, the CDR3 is TGCGCCAGCAGCTTGGATCAGGGGGCTGAAGCTTTCTTT.

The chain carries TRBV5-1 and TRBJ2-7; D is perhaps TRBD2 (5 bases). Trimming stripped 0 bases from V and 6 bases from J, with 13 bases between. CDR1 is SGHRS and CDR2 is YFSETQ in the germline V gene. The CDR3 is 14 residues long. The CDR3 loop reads CASSLDGGWGEQYF. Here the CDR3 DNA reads TGCGCCAGCAGCTTGGACGGCGGGTGGGGCGAGCAGTACTTC.

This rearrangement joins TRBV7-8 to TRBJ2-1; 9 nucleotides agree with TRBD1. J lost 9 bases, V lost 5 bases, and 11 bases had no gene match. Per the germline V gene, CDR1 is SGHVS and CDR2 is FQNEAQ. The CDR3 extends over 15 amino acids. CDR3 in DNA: TGTGCCAGCAGCCAGAATGGGAGACAGGGGGGTGAGCAGTTCTTC. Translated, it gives CASSQNGRQGGEQFF.

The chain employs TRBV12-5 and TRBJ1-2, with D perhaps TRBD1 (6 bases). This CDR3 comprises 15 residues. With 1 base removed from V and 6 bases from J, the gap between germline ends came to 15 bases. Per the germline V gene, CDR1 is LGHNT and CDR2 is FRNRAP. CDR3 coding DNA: TGTGCTAGTGGTTTGGATACCGGGACAATTAATGGCTACACCTTC. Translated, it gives CASGLDTGTINGYTF.

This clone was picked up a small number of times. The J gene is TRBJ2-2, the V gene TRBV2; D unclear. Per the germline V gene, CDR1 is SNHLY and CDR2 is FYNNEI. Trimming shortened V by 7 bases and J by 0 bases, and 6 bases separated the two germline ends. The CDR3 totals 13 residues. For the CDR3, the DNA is TGTGCCAGCACAGAACCGAACACCGGGGAGCTGTTTTTT. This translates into CASTEPNTGELFF.